The clone carrying this T cell receptor beta chain was picked up many times. Its antigen remains unidentified. V shed 0 bases, J shed 12 bases, and the junction held 8 bases outside the gene matches. Looked up from germline, CDR1 is SGHTA and CDR2 is FQGNSA. The CDR3 covers 14 residues. The sample is drawn from a study of T cell repertoires in cytomegalovirus infection. Turning to the study itself: Evidence of both CMV infection and a matching HLA type came from public TCR beta signatures.

A single record per CDR3 protein comes from TCRdb applying MiXCR to the reads. The table records 65,000 to 90,000 distinct CDR3 sequences, 3.5% to 4% of them present only once. Study observations and caveats: There were carriers of CMV plus the relevant HLA, and cumulative public TCR beta family frequency identified them. The ex vivo response was dominated by HLA-C-restricted CMV-specific TCR beta clonotypes.

This clonotype originated in a human donor in good health (CMV status not recorded). Some clones in this sample may be carry-over from other donors' samples. Material for sequencing was PBMCs. The rearrangement links TRBV7-2 to TRBJ2-5; 9 bases line up with TRBD2. The CDR3 loop reads CASSLASRSGGKYF. The CDR3 nucleotides are TGTGCCAGCAGCTTAGCTTCGCGTAGCGGGGGAAAGTACTTC.